These T cell receptor beta chains were read from a single sample in a study of cytomegalovirus exposure and HLA in healthy donors. Clones were sequenced by immunoSEQ multiplex PCR, and TCRdb holds only the in-frame ones, with some missing. The sample consists of around 170,000 clones, approximately 80% of them appearing once. What was sequenced was PBMCs. All receptors derive from a woman aged 45-65 years in good health and CMV-seropositive. CDR3s include the opening cysteine and the closing phenylalanine or tryptophan. D genes are given only for firm matches. Size tells how often a clone was seen (once, few, many) or the class of an expanded clone, and some rows leave it out.

TRBJ1-2,NA,14,TRBV11-2,NA,TGTGCCAGCAGTCGCATACAGTCGAACTATGGCTACACCTTC,CASSRIQSNYGYTF
TRBJ1-2,TRBD1,14,TRBV30,NA,TGTGCCTGGAGCCGGGACAGGGGCGGTTATGGCTACACCTTC,CAWSRDRGGYGYTF
TRBJ1-6,NA,15,TRBV14,NA,TGTGCCAGCAGCCGACGGGACGGACTAAATTCACCCCTCCACTTT,CASSRRDGLNSPLHF
TRBJ1-4,TRBD1,14,TRBV5-6,NA,TGTGCCAGCAGCTTGAATATGAGACAGGGGGGACCAGATTTT,CASSLNMRQGGPDF
TRBJ1-4,NA,17,TRBV7-2,NA,TGTGCCAGCAGCCCCAGGGCGGGGGGGCTAACTAATGAAAAACTGTTTTTT,CASSPRAGGLTNEKLFF
TRBJ2-1,NA,14,TRBV11-2,NA,TGTGCCAGCAGCTTGGGGCGGATAAACAATGAGCAGTTCTTC,CASSLGRINNEQFF
TRBJ2-5,TRBD2,17,TRBV7-2,NA,TGTGCCAGCACCCCAGAGGGGCTAGCGGGAGTTGGGGAGACCCAGTACTTC,CASTPEGLAGVGETQYF
TRBJ2-2,NA,15,TRBV5-1,NA,TGCGCCAGCAGCTTGGCACAGGCGGGGACCGGGGAGCTGTTTTTT,CASSLAQAGTGELFF
TRBJ2-5,NA,15,TRBV5-1,NA,TGCGCCAGCAGCCAGAGGGCGGGCGGAGGAGAGACCCAGTACTTC,CASSQRAGGGETQYF
TRBJ1-1,NA,14,TRBV4-1,NA,TGCGCCAGCAGCCAAATATTAGAGAACACTGAAGCTTTCTTT,CASSQILENTEAFF
TRBJ2-1,NA,13,TRBV6-5,NA,TGTGCCAGCAGATCGAGTTCCTACAATGAGCAGTTCTTC,CASRSSSYNEQFF
TRBJ1-5,NA,14,TRBV10-3,NA,TGTGCCATCAGTGCGGACAGAGGCAATCAGCCCCAGCATTTT,CAISADRGNQPQHF
TRBJ1-5,NA,15,TRBV28,NA,TGTGCCAGCAGGGACGGCGGGGGGGACGGAAGGCCCCAGCATTTT,CASRDGGGDGRPQHF
TRBJ1-5,TRBD1,17,TRBV18,NA,TGTGCCAGCTCACTAATCGGTTCTCCGGGACAGGGACAGCCCCAGCATTTT,CASSLIGSPGQGQPQHF
TRBJ2-3,TRBD1,15,TRBV6-5,few,TGTGCCAGCAGCCCTAGGACAGGGGGCGCAGGTACGCAGTATTTT,CASSPRTGGAGTQYF
TRBJ1-2,NA,13,TRBV5-1,few,TGCGCCAGCAGCTTAGACTTCGACTATGGCTACACCTTC,CASSLDFDYGYTF
TRBJ1-1,NA,16,TRBV10-3,NA,TGTGCCATCAGGGACACTCGGACGGCTTTGAACACTGAAGCTTTCTTT,CAIRDTRTALNTEAFF
TRBJ1-1,NA,13,TRBV7-9,few,TGTGCCAGCAGCTTAGGTCGGAACACTGAAGCTTTCTTT,CASSLGRNTEAFF
TRBJ1-1,NA,13,TRBV29-1,NA,TGCAGCGTTGAATTAACAGCGAACACTGAAGCTTTCTTT,CSVELTANTEAFF
TRBJ2-4,TRBD1,15,TRBV30,NA,TGTGCCTGGAGTGTAGGGACAGGGTCCCAAAACAGTCAGTACTTC,CAWSVGTGSQNSQYF
TRBJ1-4,NA,13,TRBV6-5,few,TGTGCCAGCAGTTTGGGGCAGGGGAAAAAACTGTTTTTT,CASSLGQGKKLFF